These 20 T cell receptor beta chains came from one sample sequenced in a study of blood T cell repertoires in COVID-19. Assay used: immunoSEQ multiplex PCR; TCRdb lists only in-frame clones, some missing. Of about 230,000 clones listed, roughly nine tenths are singletons. Sequencing was carried out using PBMCs or T cells enriched from blood (not recorded which). Every receptor here comes from a woman aged 30 to 39 with acute COVID-19.

V and J are TRBV13 and TRBJ1-1; TRBD1 aligns across 7 bases. The V gene's germline CDR1 is PRHDT and CDR2 FYEKMQ (reference sequence). V lost 0 bases and J lost 5; bases outside the gene matches: 6. The CDR3 consists of 15 residues. The CDR3 here is CASSLGARGRTEAFF. CDR3 nucleotides: TGTGCCAGCAGCTTAGGAGCCAGGGGGAGGACTGAAGCTTTCTTT.

This clone occurred once. This chain links TRBV5-6 with TRBJ1-2; no firm D call. The V gene lost 0 bases and the J gene lost 4 bases, with 4 bases spanning the gap. The CDR3 covers 12 residues. The germline CDR1 and CDR2 sequences are SGHDT and YYEEEE. In DNA form, the CDR3 reads TGTGCCAGCAGCTTGGGAGGCTATGGCTACACCTTC. Protein sequence: CASSLGGYGYTF.

The rearrangement joins TRBV5-6 to TRBJ2-7; perhaps TRBD1 as D (5 bases). Germline V lookup: CDR1 SGHDT, CDR2 YYEEEE. This CDR3 comprises 15 residues. The V gene lost 4 bases and the J gene lost 4 bases, with 18 bases spanning the gap. The CDR3 sequence: CASSPLIQRGYEQYF. CDR3 in DNA: TGTGCCAGCAGCCCTCTCATCCAAAGGGGTTACGAGCAGTACTTC.

The chain recombines TRBV5-1 with TRBJ1-3, with D tentatively TRBD1 (6 bases). This CDR3 has 15 residues. V gave up 5 bases and J gave up 2 bases, with 14 bases separating them. The germline CDR1 and CDR2 sequences are SGHRS and YFSETQ. The CDR3 loop is CASSHIGGAGNTIYF. CDR3 nucleotide sequence: TGCGCCAGCAGTCACATAGGGGGAGCTGGAAACACCATATATTTT.

The V and J genes are TRBV5-5 and TRBJ1-2; 11 positions agree with TRBD1. Germline V gene data show CDR1 as SGHKS and CDR2 as YYEKEE (reference sequence). This CDR3 has 16 residues. V lost 4 bases and J lost 12; bases outside the gene matches: 17. In DNA form, the CDR3 reads TGTGCCAGCAGCGGGCGGACAGGGGGCCCCGTGGGTGTCGACACCTTC. Translating it yields CASSGRTGGPVGVDTF.

This rearrangement joins TRBV5-1 to TRBJ2-5; D is perhaps TRBD1 (6 bases). The length of the CDR3 is 15 residues. The germline V gene has CDR1 SGHRS and CDR2 YFSETQ. V was trimmed by 3 bases and J by 3 bases, leaving 15 bases between them. The CDR3 DNA is TGCGCCAGCAGCTATGCCCCGGGACAAGAAGAGACCCAGTACTTC. It is translated as CASSYAPGQEETQYF.

This clone has just a few counts. The chain has TRBV7-9 and TRBJ1-1; TRBD1 matches at 9 bases. Germline V gives CDR1 SEHNR, CDR2 FQNEAQ (reference sequence). This CDR3 comprises 15 residues. V was pared by 4 bases and J by 2 bases, with 5 bases of the junction left unmatched. CDR3: CASSSGQGLNTEAFF. The DNA of the CDR3 is TGTGCCAGCAGCTCTGGACAGGGGTTAAACACTGAAGCTTTCTTT. Combining the CDR3 with reference TRBV7-9 and TRBJ1-1 gives the whole variable domain DTGVSQNPRHKITKRGQNVTFRCDPISEHNRLYWYRQTLGQGPEFLTYFQNEAQLEKSRLLSDRFSAERPKGSFSTLEIQRTEQGDSAMYLCASSSGQGLNTEAFFGQGTRLTVV.

The chain combines TRBV15 with TRBJ2-1, with D perhaps matching TRBD2 (7 bases). The germline gives CDR1 LNHNV, CDR2 YYDKDF (reference sequence). The CDR3 loop spans 15 amino acids. V was shortened by 1 base and J by 9 bases, with 16 bases between the two germline ends. The CDR3 coding sequence is TGTGCCACCAGCAGAGTAGGGGGGGTGGTGGGTGAGCAGTTCTTC. Translating gives CATSRVGGVVGEQFF.

The V gene is TRBV11-2, the J gene TRBJ1-2; D is perhaps TRBD1 (5 bases). CDR1 SGHAT and CDR2 FQNNGV come from the germline V gene. V lost 7 bases, J lost 6 bases, and 15 bases lay in between. CDR3 length: 13 amino acids. The CDR3 coding sequence is TGTGCCAGCACCCTCTGGGGGAGGGATGGCTACACCTTC. Encoded protein: CASTLWGRDGYTF.

This clone is a singleton in its sample. This CDR3 reads CASSETVGNTEAFF. The CDR3 coding sequence is TGTGCCAGCAGTGAAACAGTGGGGAACACTGAAGCTTTCTTT. The chain recombines TRBV2 with TRBJ1-1; D gene unclear. From germline, CDR1 is SNHLY and CDR2 FYNNEI. There are 14 residues in the CDR3. Trimming removed 2 bases at V and 1 base at J, with 8 bases between.

The CDR3: CSVGGPTGETQYF. The DNA of the CDR3 is TGCAGCGTTGGGGGGCCGACGGGGGAGACCCAGTACTTC. This rearrangement joins TRBV29-1 to TRBJ2-5, with D perhaps TRBD1 (6 bases). This CDR3 is built from 13 residues. With 4 bases removed from V and 5 bases from J, the gap between germline ends came to 14 bases. Germline CDR1 and CDR2: SQVTM and ANQGSEA.

The gene calls are TRBV19 and TRBJ1-1; no reliable D call. CDR3 length equals 13 residues. Deletions cut 3 bases from V and 5 bases from J, with 10 bases between. CDR1 and CDR2 from the germline V gene are LNHDA and SQIVND (reference sequence). CDR3 DNA: TGTGCCAGTAGTATTTTTTCGAGGACTGAAGCTTTCTTT. As protein: CASSIFSRTEAFF.

Only a few counts were recorded for this clone. This sequence joins TRBV30 and TRBJ1-2, with D perhaps matching TRBD1 (6 bases). The CDR3 extends over 13 amino acids. With 0 bases removed from V and 4 bases from J, the gap between germline ends came to 9 bases. CDR1 is GTSNPN and CDR2 is SVGIG in the germline V gene (reference sequence). CDR3 residues: CAWSVGGTYGYTF. The DNA for the CDR3 is TGTGCCTGGAGTGTAGGGGGAACCTATGGCTACACCTTC. The full variable domain, in which reference TRBV30 and TRBJ1-2 provide the parts outside the CDR3, is SQTIHQWPATLVQPVGSPLSLECTVEGTSNPNLYWYRQAAGRGLQLLFYSVGIGQISSEVPQNLSASRPQDRQFILSSKKLLLSDSGFYLCAWSVGGTYGYTFGSGTRLTVV.

This clone was observed at least ten times. This sequence joins TRBV5-5 and TRBJ1-1; 9 positions match TRBD1. This CDR3 is built from 15 residues. Per the germline V gene, CDR1 is SGHKS and CDR2 is YYEKEE (reference sequence). V lost 4 bases, J lost 1 base, and 5 bases stayed unmatched. CDR3 bases: TGTGCCAGCAGCGCTACAGGGGGCGGGAACACTGAAGCTTTCTTT. Translation: CASSATGGGNTEAFF.

The chain uses TRBV27 and TRBJ2-7; 10 bases align to TRBD1. The CDR3 totals 15 residues. J lost 2 bases, V lost 5 bases, and 6 bases had no gene match. Germline-derived CDR1 and CDR2 are MNHEY and SMNVEV (reference sequence). This chain's CDR3 is CASSPGQGSTYEQYF. The CDR3 DNA follows: TGTGCCAGCAGTCCGGGACAGGGGAGTACCTACGAGCAGTACTTC.

This rearrangement joins TRBV7-6 to TRBJ2-1; weak D call: TRBD2 (6 bases). This CDR3 region has 12 residues. Trimming removed 5 bases at V and 13 bases at J, with 15 bases between. Per germline, CDR1 SGHVS and CDR2 FNYEAQ. CDR3 protein: CASSTRRDLQFF. The DNA for the CDR3 is TGTGCCAGCAGCACCCGCCGGGACTTACAGTTCTTC. Filled out from reference TRBV7-6 and TRBJ2-1, the complete variable domain reads GAGVSQSPRYKVTKRGQDVALRCDPISGHVSLYWYRQALGQGPEFLTYFNYEAQQDKSGLPNDRFSAERPEGSISTLTIQRTEQRDSAMYRCASSTRRDLQFFGPGTRLTVL.

This chain joins TRBV6-5 and TRBJ2-2; TRBD1 matches at 7 bases. The V gene end was trimmed by 4 bases and the J gene end by 6 bases; junction bases not matched to a gene: 8. Germline lookup yields CDR1 MNHEY and CDR2 SVGAGI. This CDR3 spans 15 amino acids. Written as DNA, the CDR3 is TGTGCCAGCAGTTGGGAGACAGGGTATCCCGGGGAGCTGTTTTTT. It yields the protein CASSWETGYPGELFF.

The CDR3 coding sequence is TGTGCCAGCAGCTCCCTAACAGGGGCCGAGCAGTACTTC. This encodes CASSSLTGAEQYF. This chain connects TRBV5-5 to TRBJ2-7, with 7 bases aligning to TRBD1. The V gene end was trimmed by 3 bases and the J gene end by 6 bases; junction bases not matched to a gene: 6. The CDR3 loop spans 13 amino acids. The germline V gene encodes CDR1 SGHKS and CDR2 YYEKEE (reference sequence).

The rearrangement joins TRBV5-1 to TRBJ2-5; D might be TRBD2 (7 bases). CDR3 length: 14 amino acids. The ends were cut back, 4 bases at V and 4 bases at J, with 14 bases in the middle. The germline V gene has CDR1 SGHRS and CDR2 YFSETQ. In DNA, the CDR3 is TGCGCCAGCAGCCCCGGCGGGGGCGGAGAGACCCAGTACTTC. Its protein product is CASSPGGGGETQYF. The entire variable domain, with the rest obtained from reference TRBV5-1 and TRBJ2-5, is as follows: KAGVTQTPRYLIKTRGQQVTLSCSPISGHRSVSWYQQTPGQGLQFLFEYFSETQRNKGNFPGRFSGRQFSNSRSEMNVSTLELGDSALYLCASSPGGGGETQYFGPGTRLLVL.

V gene TRBV18 combines with J gene TRBJ1-1; 7 positions agree with TRBD1. The ends lost 3 bases at V and 0 bases at J; junction bases unmatched: 4. The germline V gene encodes CDR1 KGHSH and CDR2 LQKENI. The CDR3 contains 15 residues. The DNA of the CDR3 is TGTGCCAGCTCACCCACGGGACAGATGAACACTGAAGCTTTCTTT. It translates to CASSPTGQMNTEAFF.